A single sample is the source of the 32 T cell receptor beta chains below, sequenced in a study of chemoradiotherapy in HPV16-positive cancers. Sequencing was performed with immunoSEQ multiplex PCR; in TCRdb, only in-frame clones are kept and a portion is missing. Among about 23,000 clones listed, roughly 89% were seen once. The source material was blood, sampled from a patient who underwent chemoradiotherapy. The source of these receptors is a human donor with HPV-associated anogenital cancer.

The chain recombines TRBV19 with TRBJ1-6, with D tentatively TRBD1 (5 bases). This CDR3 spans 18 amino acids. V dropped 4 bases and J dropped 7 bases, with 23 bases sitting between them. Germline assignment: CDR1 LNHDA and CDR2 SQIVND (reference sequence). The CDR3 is CASSTDSNGAANNSPLHF. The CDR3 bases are TGTGCCAGTAGTACGGATTCGAACGGGGCGGCAAACAATTCACCCCTCCACTTT.

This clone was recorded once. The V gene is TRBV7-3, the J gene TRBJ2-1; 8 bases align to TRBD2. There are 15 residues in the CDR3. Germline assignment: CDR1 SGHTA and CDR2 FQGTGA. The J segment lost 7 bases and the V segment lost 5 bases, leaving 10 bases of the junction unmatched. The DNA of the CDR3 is TGTGCCAGCAGCCAACGCGGGGGGCTGAGGAATGAGCAGTTCTTC. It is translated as CASSQRGGLRNEQFF. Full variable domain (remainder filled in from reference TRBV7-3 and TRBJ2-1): GAGVSQTPSNKVTEKGKYVELRCDPISGHTALYWYRQSLGQGPEFLIYFQGTGAADDSGLPNDRFFAVRPEGSVSTLKIQRTERGDSAVYLCASSQRGGLRNEQFFGPGTRLTVL.

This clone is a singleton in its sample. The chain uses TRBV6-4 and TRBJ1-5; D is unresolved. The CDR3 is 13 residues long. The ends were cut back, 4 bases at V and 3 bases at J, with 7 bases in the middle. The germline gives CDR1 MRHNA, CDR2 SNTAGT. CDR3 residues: CASSVQANQPQHF. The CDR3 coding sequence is TGTGCCAGCAGTGTCCAGGCCAATCAGCCCCAGCATTTT.

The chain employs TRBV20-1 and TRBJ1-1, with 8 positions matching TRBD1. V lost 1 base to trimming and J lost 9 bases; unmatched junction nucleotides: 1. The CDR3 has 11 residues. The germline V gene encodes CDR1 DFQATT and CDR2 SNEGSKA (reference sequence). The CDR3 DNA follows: TGCAGTGCTAGAGGGACAGGGAAAGCTTTCTTT. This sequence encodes CSARGTGKAFF.

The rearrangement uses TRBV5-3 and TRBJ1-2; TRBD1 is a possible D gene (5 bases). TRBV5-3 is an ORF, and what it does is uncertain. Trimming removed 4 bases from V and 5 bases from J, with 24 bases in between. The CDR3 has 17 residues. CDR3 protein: CARSPRTRTMTLYGYTF. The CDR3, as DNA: TGTGCCAGAAGCCCACGGACAAGAACTATGACTCTATATGGCTACACCTTC.

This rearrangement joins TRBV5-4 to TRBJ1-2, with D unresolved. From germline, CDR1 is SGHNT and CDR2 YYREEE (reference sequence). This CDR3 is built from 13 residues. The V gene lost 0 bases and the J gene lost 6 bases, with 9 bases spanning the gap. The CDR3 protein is CASSLVQDDGYTF. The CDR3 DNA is TGTGCCAGCAGCTTGGTCCAGGATGATGGCTACACCTTC.

The CDR3 reads CAWSPRRRSTDTQYF. DNA of the CDR3: TGTGCCTGGAGTCCCCGGCGGAGGAGCACAGATACGCAGTATTTT. The chain recombines TRBV30 with TRBJ2-3; D possibly corresponds to TRBD2 (5 bases). This CDR3 is 15 amino acids long. Trimming removed 2 bases at V and 0 bases at J, with 12 bases between. Germline V lookup: CDR1 GTSNPN, CDR2 SVGIG (reference sequence).

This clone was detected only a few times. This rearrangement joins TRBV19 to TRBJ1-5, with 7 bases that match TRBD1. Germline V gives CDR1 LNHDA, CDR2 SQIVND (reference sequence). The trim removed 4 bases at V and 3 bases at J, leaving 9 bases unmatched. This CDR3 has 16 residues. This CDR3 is CASSTTGQTHNQPQHF. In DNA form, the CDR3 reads TGTGCCAGTAGTACCACGGGACAGACACACAATCAGCCCCAGCATTTT.

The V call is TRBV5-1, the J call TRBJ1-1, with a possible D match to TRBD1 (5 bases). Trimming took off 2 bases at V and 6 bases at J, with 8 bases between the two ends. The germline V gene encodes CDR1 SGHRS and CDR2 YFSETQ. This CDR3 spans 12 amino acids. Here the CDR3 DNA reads TGCGCCAGCAGCTTTCTAGGGGCTGAAGCTTTCTTT. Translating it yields CASSFLGAEAFF.

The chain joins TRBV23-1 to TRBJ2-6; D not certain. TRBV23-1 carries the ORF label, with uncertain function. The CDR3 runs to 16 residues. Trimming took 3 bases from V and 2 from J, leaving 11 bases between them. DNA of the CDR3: TGCGCCAGCAGTCAGAGGAAGCCCGCTGGGGCCAACGTCCTGACTTTC. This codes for CASSQRKPAGANVLTF.

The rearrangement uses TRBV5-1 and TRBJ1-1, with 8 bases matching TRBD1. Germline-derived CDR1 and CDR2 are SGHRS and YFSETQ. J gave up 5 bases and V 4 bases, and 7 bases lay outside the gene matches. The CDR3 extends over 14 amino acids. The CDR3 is CASSAHRGETEAFF. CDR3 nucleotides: TGCGCCAGCAGCGCGCACAGGGGGGAGACTGAAGCTTTCTTT. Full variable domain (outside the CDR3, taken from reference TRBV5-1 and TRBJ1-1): KAGVTQTPRYLIKTRGQQVTLSCSPISGHRSVSWYQQTPGQGLQFLFEYFSETQRNKGNFPGRFSGRQFSNSRSEMNVSTLELGDSALYLCASSAHRGETEAFFGQGTRLTVV.

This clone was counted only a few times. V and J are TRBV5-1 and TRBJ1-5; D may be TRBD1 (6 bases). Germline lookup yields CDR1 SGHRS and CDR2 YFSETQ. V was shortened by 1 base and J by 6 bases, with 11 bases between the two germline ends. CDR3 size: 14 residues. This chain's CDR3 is CASSLSGDGQPQHF. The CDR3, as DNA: TGCGCCAGCAGCTTGTCAGGGGATGGTCAGCCCCAGCATTTT.

The CDR3 protein is CASSLSNGKAFF. The CDR3, as DNA: TGTGCCAGCAGCTTGTCCAACGGGAAGGCTTTCTTT. This sequence joins TRBV7-2 and TRBJ1-1; no clear D. Deletions cut 3 bases from V and 11 bases from J, with 13 bases between. Germline CDR1 reads SGHTA; CDR2 reads FQGNSA. The CDR3 runs to 12 residues.

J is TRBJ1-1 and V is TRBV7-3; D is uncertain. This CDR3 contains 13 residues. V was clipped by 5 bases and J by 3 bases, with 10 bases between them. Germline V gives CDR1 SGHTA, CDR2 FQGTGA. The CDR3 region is CASSVGGDTEAFF. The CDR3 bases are TGTGCCAGCAGCGTAGGCGGGGACACTGAAGCTTTCTTT.

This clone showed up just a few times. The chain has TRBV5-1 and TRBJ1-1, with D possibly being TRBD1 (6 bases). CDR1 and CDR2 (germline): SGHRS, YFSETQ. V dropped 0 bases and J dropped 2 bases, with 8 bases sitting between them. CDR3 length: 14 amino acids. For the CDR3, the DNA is TGCGCCAGCAGCTTGGCTGGGGGCAACACTGAAGCTTTCTTT. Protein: CASSLAGGNTEAFF.

The CDR3 here is CASNTLAWGETQYF. CDR3 DNA sequence: TGTGCCAGCAACACTTTAGCGTGGGGAGAGACCCAGTACTTC. The V call is TRBV11-2, the J call TRBJ2-5; weak D call: TRBD2 (5 bases). V dropped 7 bases and J dropped 4 bases, with 16 bases sitting between them. CDR1 and CDR2 from the germline V gene are SGHAT and FQNNGV. There are 14 residues in the CDR3.

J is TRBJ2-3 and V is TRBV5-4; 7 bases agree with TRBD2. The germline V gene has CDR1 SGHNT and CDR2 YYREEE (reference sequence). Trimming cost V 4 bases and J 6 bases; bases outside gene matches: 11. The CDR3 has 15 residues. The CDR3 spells CASSGPGLVFDTQYF. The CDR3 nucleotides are TGTGCCAGCAGCGGACCAGGACTAGTCTTTGATACGCAGTATTTT.

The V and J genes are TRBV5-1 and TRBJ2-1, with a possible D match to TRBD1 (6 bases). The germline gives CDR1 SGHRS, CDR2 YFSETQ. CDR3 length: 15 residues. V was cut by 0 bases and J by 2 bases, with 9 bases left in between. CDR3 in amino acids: CASSLEGGTYNEQFF. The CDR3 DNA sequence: TGCGCCAGCAGCTTGGAAGGGGGAACCTACAATGAGCAGTTCTTC.

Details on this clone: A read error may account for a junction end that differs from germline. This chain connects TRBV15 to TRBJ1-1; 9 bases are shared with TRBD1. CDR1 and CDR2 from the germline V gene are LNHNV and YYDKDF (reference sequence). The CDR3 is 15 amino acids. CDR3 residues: CATSKDRGLNTEAFF. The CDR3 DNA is TGTGCCACCAGCAAAGACAGGGGGTTGAATACTGAAGCTTTCTTT.

CDR3 sequence (DNA): TGTGCCAGCAGCTTAGCAACCGCAGGGGCCCAGTACTTC. Protein: CASSLATAGAQYF. The J gene is TRBJ2-5, the V gene TRBV7-2; D might be TRBD1 (6 bases). This CDR3 spans 13 amino acids. Germline V CDR1 and CDR2: SGHTA, FQGNSA. Trimming pared 0 bases from V and 9 bases from J, leaving 11 bases between. The variable domain in full, with the rest retrieved from reference TRBV7-2 and TRBJ2-5, is GAGVSQSPSNKVTEKGKDVELRCDPISGHTALYWYRQSLGQGLEFLIYFQGNSAPDKSGLPSDRFSAERTGGSVSTLTIQRTQQEDSAVYLCASSLATAGAQYFGPGTRLLVL.

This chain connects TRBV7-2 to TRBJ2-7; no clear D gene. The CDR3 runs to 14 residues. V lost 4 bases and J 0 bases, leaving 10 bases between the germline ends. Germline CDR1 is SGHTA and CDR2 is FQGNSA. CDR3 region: CASSSDFSSYEQYF. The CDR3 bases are TGTGCCAGCAGCTCAGATTTCTCCTCCTACGAGCAGTACTTC.

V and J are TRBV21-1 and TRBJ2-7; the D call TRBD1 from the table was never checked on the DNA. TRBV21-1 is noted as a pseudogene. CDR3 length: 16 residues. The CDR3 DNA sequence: TGTGCCAGCAGCAAAAGGCTAGGGCAGGGTGTCCACGAGCAGTACGTC. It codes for CASSKRLGQGVHEQYV.

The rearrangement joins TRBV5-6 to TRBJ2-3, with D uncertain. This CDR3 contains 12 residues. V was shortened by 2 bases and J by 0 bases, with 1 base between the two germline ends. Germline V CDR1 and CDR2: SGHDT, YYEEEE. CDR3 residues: CASSLSTDTQYF. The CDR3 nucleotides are TGTGCCAGCAGCTTAAGCACAGATACGCAGTATTTT. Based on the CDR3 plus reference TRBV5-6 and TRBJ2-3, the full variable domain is DAGVTQSPTHLIKTRGQQVTLRCSPKSGHDTVSWYQQALGQGPQFIFQYYEEEERQRGNFPDRFSGHQFPNYSSELNVNALLLGDSALYLCASSLSTDTQYFGPGTRLTVL.

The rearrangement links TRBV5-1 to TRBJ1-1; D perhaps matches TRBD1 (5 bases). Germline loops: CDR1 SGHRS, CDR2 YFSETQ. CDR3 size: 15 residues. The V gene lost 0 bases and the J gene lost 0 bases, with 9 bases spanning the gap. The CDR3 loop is CASSLVGGMNTEAFF. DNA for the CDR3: TGCGCCAGCAGCTTGGTTGGGGGGATGAACACTGAAGCTTTCTTT.

Written as DNA, the CDR3 is TGTGCCAGCAGCGCGACGCCGGGACAGGGGAGGAGAGAGACCCAGTACTTC. Its translation: CASSATPGQGRRETQYF. The chain carries TRBV7-2 and TRBJ2-5, with 10 bases aligning to TRBD1. Germline CDR1 SGHTA, CDR2 FQGNSA. V shed 5 bases, J shed 4 bases, and the junction held 13 bases outside the gene matches. This CDR3 comprises 17 residues. Complete variable domain (other parts from reference TRBV7-2 and TRBJ2-5): GAGVSQSPSNKVTEKGKDVELRCDPISGHTALYWYRQSLGQGLEFLIYFQGNSAPDKSGLPSDRFSAERTGGSVSTLTIQRTQQEDSAVYLCASSATPGQGRRETQYFGPGTRLLVL.

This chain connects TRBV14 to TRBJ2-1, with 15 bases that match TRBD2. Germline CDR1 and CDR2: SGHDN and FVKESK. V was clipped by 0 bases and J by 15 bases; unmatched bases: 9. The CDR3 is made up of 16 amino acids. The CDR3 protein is CASSQDMGLAGGLVFF. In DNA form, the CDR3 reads TGTGCCAGCAGCCAAGATATGGGACTAGCGGGGGGCCTGGTGTTCTTC.

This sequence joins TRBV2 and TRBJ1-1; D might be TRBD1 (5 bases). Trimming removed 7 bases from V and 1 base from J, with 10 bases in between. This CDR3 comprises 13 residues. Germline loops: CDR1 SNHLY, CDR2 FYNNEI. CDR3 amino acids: CASKYRTNTEAFF. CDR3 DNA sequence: TGTGCCAGCAAATACAGGACGAACACTGAAGCTTTCTTT.

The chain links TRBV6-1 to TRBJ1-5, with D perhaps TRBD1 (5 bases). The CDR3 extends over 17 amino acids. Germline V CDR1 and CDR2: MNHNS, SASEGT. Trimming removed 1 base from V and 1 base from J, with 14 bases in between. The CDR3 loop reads CASSEGAGRPSNQPQHF. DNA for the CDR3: TGTGCCAGCAGTGAAGGAGCGGGGCGTCCGAGCAATCAGCCCCAGCATTTT.

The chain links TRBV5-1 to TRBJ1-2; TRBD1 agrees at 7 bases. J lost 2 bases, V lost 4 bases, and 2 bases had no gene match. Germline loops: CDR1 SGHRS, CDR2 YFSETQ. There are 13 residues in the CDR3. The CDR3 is CASSLDRNYGYTF. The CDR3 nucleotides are TGCGCCAGCAGCCTGGACAGGAACTATGGCTACACCTTC.

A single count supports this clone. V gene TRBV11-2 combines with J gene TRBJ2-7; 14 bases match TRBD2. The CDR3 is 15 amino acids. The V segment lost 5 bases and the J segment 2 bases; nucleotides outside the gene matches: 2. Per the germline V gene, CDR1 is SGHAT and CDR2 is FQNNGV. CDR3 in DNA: TGTGCCAGCAGCCGACTAGCGGGGGGGCCCTACGAGCAGTACTTC. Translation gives CASSRLAGGPYEQYF.

As DNA, the CDR3 is TGTGCCTGGAGTGTACTGACAGGCTATGGCTACACCTTC. Translating gives CAWSVLTGYGYTF. The chain couples TRBV30 to TRBJ1-2; D might be TRBD1 (6 bases). Germline assignment: CDR1 GTSNPN and CDR2 SVGIG (reference sequence). The CDR3 sequence is 13 residues long. The V end was cut by 0 bases, the J end by 4 bases, with 9 bases between. Full variable domain (rest looked up from reference TRBV30 and TRBJ1-2): SQTIHQWPATLVQPVGSPLSLECTVEGTSNPNLYWYRQAAGRGLQLLFYSVGIGQISSEVPQNLSASRPQDRQFILSSKKLLLSDSGFYLCAWSVLTGYGYTFGSGTRLTVV.

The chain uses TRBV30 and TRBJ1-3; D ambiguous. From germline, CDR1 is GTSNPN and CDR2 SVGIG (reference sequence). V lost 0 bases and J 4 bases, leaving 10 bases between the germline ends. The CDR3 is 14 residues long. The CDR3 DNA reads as TGTGCCTGGAGTGTAAATGTTGGCGGAAACACCATATATTTT. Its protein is CAWSVNVGGNTIYF.